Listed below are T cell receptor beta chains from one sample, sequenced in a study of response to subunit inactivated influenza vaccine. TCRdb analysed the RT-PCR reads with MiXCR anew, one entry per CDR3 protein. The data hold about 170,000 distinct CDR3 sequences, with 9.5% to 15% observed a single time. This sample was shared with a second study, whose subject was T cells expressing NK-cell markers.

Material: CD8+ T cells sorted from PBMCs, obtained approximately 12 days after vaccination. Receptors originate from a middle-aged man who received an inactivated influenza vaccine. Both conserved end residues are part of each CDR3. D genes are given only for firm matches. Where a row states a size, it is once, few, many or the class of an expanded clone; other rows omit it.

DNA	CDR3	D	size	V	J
TGTGCCAGCAGTCCTGGGACTAGCACAGATACGCAGTATTTT	CASSPGTSTDTQYF	-	-	TRBV12-3/TRBV12-4	TRBJ2-3
TGTGCCAGCAGTTACGGGATAGCGCCTGGCACAGATACGCAGTATTTT	CASSYGIAPGTDTQYF	-	few	TRBV6-2/TRBV6-3	TRBJ2-3
TGCAGTGCTAGCCCCCTTTTCTTGGAGGGGGCGTCCGGGGAGCTGTTTTTT	CSASPLFLEGASGELFF	-	-	TRBV20-1	TRBJ2-2
TGTGCCAGCAGTGAAGGGGGACAGGCTGCCTACGAGCAGTACTTC	CASSEGGQAAYEQYF	TRBD1	once	TRBV6-1	TRBJ2-7
TGTGCCAGCAGCTTAGACTCGGACAACCCGCGGTTTCACGACACTGAAGCTTTCTTT	CASSLDSDNPRFHDTEAFF	-	-	TRBV7-6	TRBJ1-1
TGTGCCAGCAGCGAACCCGGGACTCCCAACGAGCAGTACTTC	CASSEPGTPNEQYF	-	few	TRBV11-2	TRBJ2-7
TGTGCCAGCAGCTTAGATGCAGTGCCGGACACTGAAGCTTTCTTT	CASSLDAVPDTEAFF	-	few	TRBV7-2	TRBJ1-1
TGTGCCAGCAGTTTAGAGGCCTCCTCCTACAATGAGCAGTTCTTC	CASSLEASSYNEQFF	-	few	TRBV12-3/TRBV12-4	TRBJ2-1
TGTGCCAGCAGCTTCTCTCGGGGTTATAATTCACCCCTCCATTTT	CASSFSRGYNSPLHF	-	-	TRBV7-9	TRBJ1-6
TGTGCCAGCAGTGAAATGCAGGGCGCCCGAGACATTCAGTACTTC	CASSEMQGARDIQYF	-	-	TRBV2	TRBJ2-4
TGTGCCAGCCGGGGGACTGAAGCTTTCTTT	CASRGTEAFF	-	-	TRBV7-2	TRBJ1-1
TGTGCCAGCAAAAGCGGCAGGGTCGGAGAGACCCAGTACTTC	CASKSGRVGETQYF	-	few	TRBV6-1	TRBJ2-5
TGTGCCAGCAGTTTATCCCTAATGACAGGTTTGAATACTGAAGCTTTCTTT	CASSLSLMTGLNTEAFF	-	-	TRBV28	TRBJ1-1
TGTGCCAGCAGTTTAGATCCGGCGGGGGGCGGCAATCAGCCCCAGCATTTT	CASSLDPAGGGNQPQHF	-	-	TRBV12-3/TRBV12-4	TRBJ1-5
TGCGCCAGCAGCTTGGCGCCGACAGTTGATGGCTACACCTTC	CASSLAPTVDGYTF	-	-	TRBV5-1	TRBJ1-2
TGTGCCAGCAGCCGCGATGTTAGCGGAATCTACAATGAGCAGTTCTTC	CASSRDVSGIYNEQFF	-	-	TRBV3-1	TRBJ2-1
TGCGCCAGCAGCCCGGAGCGGGGGGGCTTCGATGAGCAGTTCTTC	CASSPERGGFDEQFF	TRBD2	few	TRBV5-1	TRBJ2-1
TGTGCCATCGGGGGGGGGACGAACACCGGGGAGCTGTTTTTT	CAIGGGTNTGELFF	TRBD2	few	TRBV12-3/TRBV12-4	TRBJ2-2
TGTGCCAGTAGTGTTTCCGGGACTGTGAACACTGAAGCTTTCTTT	CASSVSGTVNTEAFF	-	-	TRBV19	TRBJ1-1
TGTGCCAGCAGTACGGAAGAACAGACCCAGTACTTC	CASSTEEQTQYF	-	-	TRBV7-8	TRBJ2-5
TGTGCCAGCAGGTTAGCGGGGGACTCCTACAATGAGCAGTTCTTC	CASRLAGDSYNEQFF	TRBD2	-	TRBV12-3/TRBV12-4	TRBJ2-1
TGCAGCGTTGATGGTGGGGGGGGGAACACCGGGGAGCTGTTTTTT	CSVDGGGGNTGELFF	TRBD2	many	TRBV29-1	TRBJ2-2
TGTGCCAGCAGCGGACGCACAGATACGCAGTATTTT	CASSGRTDTQYF	-	few	TRBV11-2	TRBJ2-3
TGTGCCAGCAGTCCGACAGGGGTGGGATACGAGCAGTACTTC	CASSPTGVGYEQYF	TRBD1	-	TRBV12-3/TRBV12-4	TRBJ2-7
TGTGCCAGCGGCCGGGCCCGCCCGTTCTTC	CASGRARPFF	-	few	TRBV6-5	TRBJ2-1
TGTGCCAGCAGCCTGGGACTAGCGGGAGCGGGGGAGCAGTACTTC	CASSLGLAGAGEQYF	TRBD2	-	TRBV3-1	TRBJ2-7
TGTGCCAGCAGCGTCGGAACAACGGGGACTGAAGCTTTCTTT	CASSVGTTGTEAFF	-	few	TRBV7-9	TRBJ1-1
TGTGCCAGCAATCCGGGTAGCGGGATGGGGAATGAGCAGTTCTTC	CASNPGSGMGNEQFF	TRBD2	few	TRBV12-3/TRBV12-4	TRBJ2-1